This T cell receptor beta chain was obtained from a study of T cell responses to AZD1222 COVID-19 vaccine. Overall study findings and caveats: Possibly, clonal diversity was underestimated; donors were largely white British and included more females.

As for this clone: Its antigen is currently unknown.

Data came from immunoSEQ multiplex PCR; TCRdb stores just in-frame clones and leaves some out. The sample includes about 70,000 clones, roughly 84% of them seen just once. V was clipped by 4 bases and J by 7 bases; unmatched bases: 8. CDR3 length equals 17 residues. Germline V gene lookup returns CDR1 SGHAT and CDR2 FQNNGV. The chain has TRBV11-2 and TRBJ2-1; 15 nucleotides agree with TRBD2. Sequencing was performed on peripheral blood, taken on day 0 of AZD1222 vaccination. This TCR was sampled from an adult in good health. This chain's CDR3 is CASSSGLAGGLGNEQFF. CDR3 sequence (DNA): TGTGCCAGCAGCTCTGGACTAGCGGGGGGGCTTGGGAATGAGCAGTTCTTC. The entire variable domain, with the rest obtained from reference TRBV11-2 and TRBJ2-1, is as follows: EAGVAQSPRYKIIEKRQSVAFWCNPISGHATLYWYQQILGQGPKLLIQFQNNGVVDDSQLPKDRFSAERLKGVDSTLKIQPAKLEDSAVYLCASSSGLAGGLGNEQFFGPGTRLTVL.